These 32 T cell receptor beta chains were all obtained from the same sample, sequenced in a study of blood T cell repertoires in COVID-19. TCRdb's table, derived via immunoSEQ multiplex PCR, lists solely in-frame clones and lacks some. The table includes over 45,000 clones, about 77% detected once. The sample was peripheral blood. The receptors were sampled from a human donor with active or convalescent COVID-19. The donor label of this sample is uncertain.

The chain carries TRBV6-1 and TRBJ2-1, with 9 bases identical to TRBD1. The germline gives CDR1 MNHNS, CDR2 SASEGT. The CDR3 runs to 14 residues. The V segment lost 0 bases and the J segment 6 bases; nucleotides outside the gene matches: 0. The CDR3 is CASSEATGGNEQFF. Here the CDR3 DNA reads TGTGCCAGCAGTGAAGCGACAGGGGGCAATGAGCAGTTCTTC.

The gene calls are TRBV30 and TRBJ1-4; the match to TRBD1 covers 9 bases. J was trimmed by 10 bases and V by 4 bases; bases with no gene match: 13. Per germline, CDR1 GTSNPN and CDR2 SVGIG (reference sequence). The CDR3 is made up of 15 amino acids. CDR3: CAWNQRTGANGKLFF. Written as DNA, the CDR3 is TGTGCCTGGAATCAACGGACAGGGGCGAACGGAAAACTGTTTTTT.

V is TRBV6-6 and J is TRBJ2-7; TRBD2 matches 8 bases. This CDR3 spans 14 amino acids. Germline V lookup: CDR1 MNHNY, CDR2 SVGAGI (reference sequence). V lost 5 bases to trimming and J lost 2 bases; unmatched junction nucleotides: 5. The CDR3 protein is CASSPREGPYEQYF. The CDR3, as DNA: TGTGCCAGCAGTCCCCGGGAGGGACCCTACGAGCAGTACTTC.

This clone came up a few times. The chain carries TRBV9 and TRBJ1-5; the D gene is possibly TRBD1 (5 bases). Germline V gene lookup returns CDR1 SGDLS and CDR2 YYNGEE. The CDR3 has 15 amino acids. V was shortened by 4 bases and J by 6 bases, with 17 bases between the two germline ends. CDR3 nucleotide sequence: TGTGCCAGCAGCCCAGATGGGGCCTCGGGTCAGCCCCAGCATTTT. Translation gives CASSPDGASGQPQHF. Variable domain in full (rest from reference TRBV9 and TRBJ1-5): DSGVTQTPKHLITATGQRVTLRCSPRSGDLSVYWYQQSLDQGLQFLIQYYNGEERAKGNILERFSAQQFPDLHSELNLSSLELGDSALYFCASSPDGASGQPQHFGDGTRLSIL.

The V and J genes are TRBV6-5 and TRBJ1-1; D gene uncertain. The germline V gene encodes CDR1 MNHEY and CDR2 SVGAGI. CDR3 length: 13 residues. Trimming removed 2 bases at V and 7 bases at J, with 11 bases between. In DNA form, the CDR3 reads TGTGCCAGCAGTTACCCCCGCGGGATTGAAGCTTTCTTT. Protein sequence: CASSYPRGIEAFF.

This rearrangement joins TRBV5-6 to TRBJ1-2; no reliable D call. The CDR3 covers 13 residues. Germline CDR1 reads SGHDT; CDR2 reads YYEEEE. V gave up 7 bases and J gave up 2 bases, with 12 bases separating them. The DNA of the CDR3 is TGTGCCAGCGGGAGGGCCCCCAACTATGGCTACACCTTC. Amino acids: CASGRAPNYGYTF.

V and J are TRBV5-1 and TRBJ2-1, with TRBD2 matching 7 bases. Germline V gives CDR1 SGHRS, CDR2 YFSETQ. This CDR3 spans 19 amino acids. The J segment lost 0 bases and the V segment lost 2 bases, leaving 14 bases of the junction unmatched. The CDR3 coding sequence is TGCGCCAGCAGCTTAGTGGGGCTAGCGGAACCTAGCTCCTACAATGAGCAGTTCTTC. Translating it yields CASSLVGLAEPSSYNEQFF.

The CDR3 DNA reads as TGTGCCTGGTCTTGGAGGGAGCAAGAGACCCAGTACTTC. Encoded protein: CAWSWREQETQYF. J is TRBJ2-5 and V is TRBV30; maybe TRBD2 (6 bases). This CDR3 spans 13 amino acids. The germline gives CDR1 GTSNPN, CDR2 SVGIG (reference sequence). V lost 5 bases and J lost 2, with 12 bases in between.

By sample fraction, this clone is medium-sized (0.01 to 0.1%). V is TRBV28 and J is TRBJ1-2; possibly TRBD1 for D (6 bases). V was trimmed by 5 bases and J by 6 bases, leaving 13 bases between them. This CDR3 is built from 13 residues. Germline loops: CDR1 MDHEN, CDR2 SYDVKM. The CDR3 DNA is TGTGCCAGCAGTGGGACAAATGAAAATGGCTACACCTTC. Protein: CASSGTNENGYTF.

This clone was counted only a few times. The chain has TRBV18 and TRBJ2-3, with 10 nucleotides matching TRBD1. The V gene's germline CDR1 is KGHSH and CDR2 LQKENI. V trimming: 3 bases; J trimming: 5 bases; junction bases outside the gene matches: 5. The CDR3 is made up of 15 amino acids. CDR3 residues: CASSPGTGAGDTQYF. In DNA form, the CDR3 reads TGTGCCAGCTCACCCGGGACAGGGGCGGGAGATACGCAGTATTTT.

CDR3 nucleotides: TGCACTACTAAAGTCGGGGGAGCCGCCGGGGAGCTGTTTTTT. Translation gives CTTKVGGAAGELFF. V and J are TRBV29-1 and TRBJ2-2; weak D call: TRBD2 (6 bases). CDR1 is SQVTM, CDR2 ANQGSEA, per germline. This CDR3 has 14 amino acids.

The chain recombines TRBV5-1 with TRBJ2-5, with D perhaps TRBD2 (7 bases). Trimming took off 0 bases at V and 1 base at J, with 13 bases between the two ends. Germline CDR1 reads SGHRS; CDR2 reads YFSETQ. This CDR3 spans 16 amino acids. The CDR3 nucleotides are TGCGCCAGCAGCTTGGATTTAGGGGGGGCCCAAGAGACCCAGTACTTC. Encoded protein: CASSLDLGGAQETQYF.

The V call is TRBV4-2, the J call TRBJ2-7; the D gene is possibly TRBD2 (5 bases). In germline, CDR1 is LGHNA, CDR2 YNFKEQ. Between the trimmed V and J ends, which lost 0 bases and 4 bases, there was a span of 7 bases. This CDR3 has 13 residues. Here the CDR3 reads CASSQDGGYEQYF. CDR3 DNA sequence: TGTGCCAGCAGCCAAGACGGAGGATACGAGCAGTACTTC.

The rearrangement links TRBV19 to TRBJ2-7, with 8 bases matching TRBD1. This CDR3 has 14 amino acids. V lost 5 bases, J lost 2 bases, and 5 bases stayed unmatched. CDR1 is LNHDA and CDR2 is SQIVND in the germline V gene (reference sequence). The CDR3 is CASSGDRGTYEQYF. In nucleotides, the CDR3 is TGTGCCAGTAGTGGTGACAGGGGAACCTACGAGCAGTACTTC.

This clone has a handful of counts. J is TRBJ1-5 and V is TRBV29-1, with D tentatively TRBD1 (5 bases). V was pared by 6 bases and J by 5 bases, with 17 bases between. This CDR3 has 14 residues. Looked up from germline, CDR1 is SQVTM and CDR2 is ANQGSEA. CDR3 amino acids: CSVAAGGWDQPQHF. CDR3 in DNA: TGCAGCGTCGCCGCGGGGGGGTGGGATCAGCCCCAGCATTTT.

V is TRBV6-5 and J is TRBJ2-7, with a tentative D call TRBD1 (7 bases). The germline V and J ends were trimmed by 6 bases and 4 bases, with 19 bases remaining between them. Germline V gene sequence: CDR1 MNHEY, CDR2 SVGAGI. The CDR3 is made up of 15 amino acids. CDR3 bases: TGTGCCAGCAGGATTTACGCAGGGGGGAGTTACGAGCAGTACTTC. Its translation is CASRIYAGGSYEQYF.

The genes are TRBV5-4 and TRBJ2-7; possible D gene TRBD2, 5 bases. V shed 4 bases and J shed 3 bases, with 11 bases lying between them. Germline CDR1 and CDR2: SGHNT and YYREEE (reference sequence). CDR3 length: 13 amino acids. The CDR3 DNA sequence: TGTGCCAGCAGCCTCCCAGGAGGCTACGAGCAGTACTTC. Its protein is CASSLPGGYEQYF.

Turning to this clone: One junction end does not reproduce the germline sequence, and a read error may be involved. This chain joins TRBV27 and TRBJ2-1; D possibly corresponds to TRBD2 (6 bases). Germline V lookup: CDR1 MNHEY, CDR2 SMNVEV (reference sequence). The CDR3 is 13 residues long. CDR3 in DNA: TGTGCCAGCAGTTTTCCCCTAGGCGGGGCCCGGGTCTTC. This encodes CASSFPLGGARVF.

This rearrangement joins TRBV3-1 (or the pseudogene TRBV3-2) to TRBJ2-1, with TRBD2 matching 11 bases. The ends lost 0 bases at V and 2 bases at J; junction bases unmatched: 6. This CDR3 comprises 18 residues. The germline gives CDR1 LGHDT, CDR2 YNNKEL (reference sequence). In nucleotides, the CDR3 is TGTGCCAGCAGCCAAGAACTTCTAGCGGGAGGCCCCTACAATGAGCAGTTCTTC. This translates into CASSQELLAGGPYNEQFF.

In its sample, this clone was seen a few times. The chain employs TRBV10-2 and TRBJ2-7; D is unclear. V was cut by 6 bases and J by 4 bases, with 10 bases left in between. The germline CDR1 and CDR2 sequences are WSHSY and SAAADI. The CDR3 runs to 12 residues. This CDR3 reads CASSLTVYEQYF. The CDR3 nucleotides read TGCGCCAGCAGCCTTACAGTTTACGAGCAGTACTTC.

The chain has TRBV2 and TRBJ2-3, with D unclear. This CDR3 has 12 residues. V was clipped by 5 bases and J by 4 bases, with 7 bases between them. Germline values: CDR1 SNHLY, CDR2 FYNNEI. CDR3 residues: CASSISADTQYF. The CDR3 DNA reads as TGTGCCAGCAGTATTAGTGCAGATACGCAGTATTTT.

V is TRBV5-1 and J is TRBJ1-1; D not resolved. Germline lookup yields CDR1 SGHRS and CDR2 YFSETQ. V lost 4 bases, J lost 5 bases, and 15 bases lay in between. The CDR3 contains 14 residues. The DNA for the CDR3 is TGCGCCAGCAGCCCCGCGGTGACGGGAACTGAAGCTTTCTTT. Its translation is CASSPAVTGTEAFF.

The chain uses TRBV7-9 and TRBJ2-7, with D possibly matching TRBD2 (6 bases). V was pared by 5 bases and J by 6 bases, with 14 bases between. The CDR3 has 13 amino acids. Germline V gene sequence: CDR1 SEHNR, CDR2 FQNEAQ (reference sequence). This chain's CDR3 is CASSTVIGGEQYF. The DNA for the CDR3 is TGTGCCAGCAGCACCGTAATCGGGGGCGAGCAGTACTTC.

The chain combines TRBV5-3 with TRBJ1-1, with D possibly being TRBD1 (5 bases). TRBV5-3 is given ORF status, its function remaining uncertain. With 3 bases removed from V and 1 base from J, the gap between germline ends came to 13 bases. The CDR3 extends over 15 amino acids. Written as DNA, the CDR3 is TGTGCCAGAAGCTCGTCAACCGGGGGGAACACTGAAGCTTTCTTT. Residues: CARSSSTGGNTEAFF.

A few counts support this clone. The CDR3 spells CASSQGRGTEAFF. Written as DNA, the CDR3 is TGTGCCAGCAGCCAAGGTCGGGGCACTGAAGCTTTCTTT. The chain uses TRBV3-1 (or the pseudogene TRBV3-2) and TRBJ1-1, with D unresolved. The CDR3 has 13 residues. CDR1 LGHDT and CDR2 YNNKEL come from the germline V gene (reference sequence). Trimming cost V 1 base and J 4 bases, with 7 bases left between them.

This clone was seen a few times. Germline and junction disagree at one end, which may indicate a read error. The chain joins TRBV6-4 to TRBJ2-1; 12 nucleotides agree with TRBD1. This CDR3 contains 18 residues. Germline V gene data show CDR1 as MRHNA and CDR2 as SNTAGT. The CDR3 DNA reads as TGTGCCAGCAGCGACGGGTTCGGGACAGGGGGCAACTACGATGAGCAGTTCTTC. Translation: CASSDGFGTGGNYDEQFF.

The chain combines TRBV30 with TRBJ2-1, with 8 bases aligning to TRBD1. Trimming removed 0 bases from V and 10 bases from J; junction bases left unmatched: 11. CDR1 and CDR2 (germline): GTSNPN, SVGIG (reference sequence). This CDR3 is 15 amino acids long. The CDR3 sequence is CAWSVGSQGAREQFF. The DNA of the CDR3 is TGTGCCTGGAGTGTAGGAAGTCAGGGGGCTCGGGAGCAGTTCTTC.

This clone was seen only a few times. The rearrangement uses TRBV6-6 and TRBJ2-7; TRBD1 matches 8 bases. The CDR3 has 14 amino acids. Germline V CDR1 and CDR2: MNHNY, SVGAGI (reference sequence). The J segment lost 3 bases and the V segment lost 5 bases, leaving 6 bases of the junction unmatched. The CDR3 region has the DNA TGTGCCAGCAGTCCCCGCACAGGGGGCTACGAGCAGTACTTC. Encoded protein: CASSPRTGGYEQYF.

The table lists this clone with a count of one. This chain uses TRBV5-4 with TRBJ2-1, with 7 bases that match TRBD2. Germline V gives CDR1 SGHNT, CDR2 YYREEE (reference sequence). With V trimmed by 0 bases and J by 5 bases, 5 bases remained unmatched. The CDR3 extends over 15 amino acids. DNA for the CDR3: TGTGCCAGCAGCTTGGCTTCTAGCGGAAACAATGAGCAGTTCTTC. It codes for CASSLASSGNNEQFF.

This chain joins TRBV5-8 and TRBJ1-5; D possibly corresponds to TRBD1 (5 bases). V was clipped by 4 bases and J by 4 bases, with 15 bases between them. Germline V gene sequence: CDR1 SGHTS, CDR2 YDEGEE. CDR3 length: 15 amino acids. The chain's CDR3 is CASSHNRGGNQPQHF. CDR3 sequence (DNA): TGTGCCAGCAGCCATAATCGCGGGGGGAATCAGCCCCAGCATTTT.

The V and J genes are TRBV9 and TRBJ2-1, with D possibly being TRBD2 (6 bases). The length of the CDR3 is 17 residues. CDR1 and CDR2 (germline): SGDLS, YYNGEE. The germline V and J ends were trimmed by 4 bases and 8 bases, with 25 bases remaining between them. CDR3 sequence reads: CASSLPRGRLEAHEQFF. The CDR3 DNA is TGTGCCAGCAGCCTCCCCCGAGGGAGGCTAGAGGCCCATGAGCAGTTCTTC.

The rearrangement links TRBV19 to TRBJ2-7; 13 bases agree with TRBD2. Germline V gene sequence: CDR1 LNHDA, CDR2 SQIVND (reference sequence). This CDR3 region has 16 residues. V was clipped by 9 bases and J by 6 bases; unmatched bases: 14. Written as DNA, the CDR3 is TGTGCCAGCGCCCGTGGTACTAGCGGGAGGGTGGGCGAGCAGTACTTC. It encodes CASARGTSGRVGEQYF. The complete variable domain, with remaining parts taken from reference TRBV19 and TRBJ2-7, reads DGGITQSPKYLFRKEGQNVTLSCEQNLNHDAMYWYRQDPGQGLRLIYYSQIVNDFQKGDIAEGYSVSREKKESFPLTVTSAQKNPTAFYLCASARGTSGRVGEQYFGPGTRLTVT.